These 4 T cell receptor beta chains came from one sample sequenced in a study of cytotoxic CD8 clonotypes in ibrutinib-treated CLL. The assay was immunoSEQ multiplex PCR, and TCRdb's table has in-frame clones only and misses some. Of about 160,000 clones listed, more than 75% were seen once; the top ten hold roughly 2%. This specimen was PBMCs, taken after 12 months of ibrutinib treatment. These receptors all stem from a human donor with chronic lymphocytic leukemia.

V gene TRBV28 combines with J gene TRBJ2-5, with D maybe TRBD2 (5 bases). V was trimmed by 3 bases and J by 5 bases, leaving 10 bases between them. The CDR3 contains 13 residues. Looked up from germline, CDR1 is MDHEN and CDR2 is SYDVKM. As DNA, the CDR3 is TGTGCCAGCAGTTTGAGCGGAGAGGAGACCCAGTACTTC. Protein: CASSLSGEETQYF.

This sequence joins TRBV27 and TRBJ1-3; unclear D gene. Germline CDR1 reads MNHEY; CDR2 reads SMNVEV (reference sequence). The V and J ends lost 1 base and 0 bases respectively, with 7 bases between them. The CDR3 is made up of 15 amino acids. CDR3 bases: TGTGCCAGCAGTTTATTCGGTAGCTCTGGAAACACCATATATTTT. It codes for CASSLFGSSGNTIYF.

The chain joins TRBV4-2 to TRBJ2-5, with D possibly being TRBD2 (5 bases). The germline gives CDR1 LGHNA, CDR2 YNFKEQ. The germline V and J ends were trimmed by 4 bases and 5 bases, with 11 bases remaining between them. This CDR3 region has 13 residues. CDR3 amino acids: CASSREWRETQYF. The CDR3 DNA reads TGTGCCAGCAGCCGGGAGTGGAGGGAGACCCAGTACTTC.

This clone was seen a few times. This sequence joins TRBV9 and TRBJ1-2; 7 bases match TRBD1. CDR1 is SGDLS, CDR2 YYNGEE, per germline. The CDR3 extends over 18 amino acids. V shed 4 bases, J shed 2 bases, and the junction held 17 bases outside the gene matches. Written as DNA, the CDR3 is TGTGCCAGCAGCCCTCTAAGGACAGGCCCCCCTACGAACTATGGCTACACCTTC. It is translated as CASSPLRTGPPTNYGYTF.